These T cell receptor beta chains were read from a single sample in a study of blood T cell repertoires in COVID-19. Libraries were prepared by immunoSEQ multiplex PCR; TCRdb keeps only in-frame clonotypes and omits some of them. Among a few hundred thousand clones listed, 86% were seen once. Sample: peripheral blood. The receptors derive from a woman between 50 and 59 years old with acute or convalescent COVID-19. CDR3s include the opening cysteine and the closing phenylalanine or tryptophan. The D gene is left open where the match is weak. Clone sizes are given selectively: once, few, many, or a class where the clone is expanded.

clone_size: -
d_call: -
v_call: TRBV5-1
j_call: TRBJ2-2
cdr3_aa: CASSLVGTRNTGELFF
cdr3_nt: TGCGCCAGCAGCTTGGTCGGAACTAGGAACACCGGGGAGCTGTTTTTT

clone_size: few
d_call: -
v_call: TRBV21-1
j_call: TRBJ2-5
cdr3_aa: CASSKRAARLWTELQETQYF
cdr3_nt: TGTGCCAGCAGCAAGCGCGCCGCCCGACTATGGACAGAGCTCCAAGAGACCCAGTACTTC

clone_size: -
d_call: -
v_call: TRBV6-1
j_call: TRBJ1-1
cdr3_aa: CASRGGASTEAFF
cdr3_nt: TGTGCCAGCAGAGGGGGGGCGAGTACTGAAGCTTTCTTT

clone_size: once
d_call: -
v_call: TRBV3-1/TRBV3-2
j_call: TRBJ2-7
cdr3_aa: CASSQDLSERRSYEQYF
cdr3_nt: TGTGCCAGCAGCCAAGATTTATCGGAGCGGAGGTCCTACGAGCAGTACTTC

clone_size: once
d_call: TRBD1
v_call: TRBV7-3
j_call: TRBJ2-1
cdr3_aa: CASSPQPGQGDEQFF
cdr3_nt: TGTGCCAGCAGCCCACAACCGGGACAGGGAGATGAGCAGTTCTTC

clone_size: -
d_call: -
v_call: TRBV12-3/TRBV12-4
j_call: TRBJ2-1
cdr3_aa: CASSLVTAFEQFF
cdr3_nt: TGTGCCAGCAGTTTAGTGACAGCGTTTGAGCAGTTCTTC

clone_size: -
d_call: -
v_call: TRBV11-2
j_call: TRBJ2-2
cdr3_aa: CASSLGSGAVGELFF
cdr3_nt: TGTGCCAGCAGCTTAGGGTCAGGGGCGGTCGGGGAGCTGTTTTTT

clone_size: -
d_call: -
v_call: TRBV7-3
j_call: TRBJ2-7
cdr3_aa: CASSVTGVSYEQYF
cdr3_nt: TGTGCCAGCAGCGTCACCGGGGTCTCCTACGAGCAGTACTTC

clone_size: -
d_call: -
v_call: TRBV3-1/TRBV3-2
j_call: TRBJ1-5
cdr3_aa: CASSQSTSNQPQHF
cdr3_nt: TGTGCCAGCAGCCAGAGCACCAGCAATCAGCCCCAGCATTTT

clone_size: -
d_call: -
v_call: TRBV25-1
j_call: TRBJ2-7
cdr3_aa: CASTRGGALSYEQYF
cdr3_nt: TGTGCCAGCACCCGAGGAGGGGCGTTGTCCTACGAGCAGTACTTC

clone_size: -
d_call: TRBD1
v_call: TRBV6-6
j_call: TRBJ1-1
cdr3_aa: CASSRGQETEAFF
cdr3_nt: TGTGCCAGCAGTCGCGGACAGGAGACTGAAGCTTTCTTT

clone_size: once
d_call: TRBD1
v_call: TRBV14
j_call: TRBJ2-2
cdr3_aa: CASSQHAGQGPSGELFF
cdr3_nt: TGTGCCAGCAGCCAACACGCGGGACAGGGTCCCTCCGGGGAGCTGTTTTTT

clone_size: -
d_call: -
v_call: TRBV9
j_call: TRBJ2-2
cdr3_aa: CASSPEGTSVRTGELFF
cdr3_nt: TGTGCCAGCAGCCCCGAGGGGACATCCGTTCGCACCGGGGAGCTGTTTTTT

clone_size: once
d_call: -
v_call: TRBV21-1
j_call: TRBJ1-1
cdr3_aa: CASSNRDRGNTEAFF
cdr3_nt: TGTGCCAGCAGCAATCGAGACAGGGGGAACACTGAAGCTTTCTTT

clone_size: -
d_call: -
v_call: TRBV6-8
j_call: TRBJ1-1
cdr3_aa: CASRKAPCRRRETEAFF
cdr3_nt: TGTGCCAGCAGGAAAGCACCGTGCCGGAGGCGGGAAACTGAAGCTTTCTTT

clone_size: -
d_call: -
v_call: TRBV2
j_call: TRBJ2-2
cdr3_aa: CASSRGTGELFF
cdr3_nt: TGTGCCAGCTCACGGGGCACCGGGGAGCTGTTTTTT

clone_size: -
d_call: TRBD1
v_call: TRBV10-3
j_call: TRBJ2-1
cdr3_aa: CAINLGGGSSYNEQFF
cdr3_nt: TGTGCCATTAACCTAGGGGGCGGAAGCTCCTACAATGAGCAGTTCTTC

clone_size: -
d_call: -
v_call: TRBV7-2
j_call: TRBJ1-1
cdr3_aa: CASSLGGANTEAFF
cdr3_nt: TGTGCCAGCAGCTTAGGGGGCGCGAACACTGAAGCTTTCTTT

clone_size: -
d_call: TRBD1
v_call: TRBV10-3
j_call: TRBJ2-1
cdr3_aa: CATGDSGQVLNEQFF
cdr3_nt: TGTGCCACCGGTGACTCGGGACAGGTACTCAATGAGCAGTTCTTC

clone_size: -
d_call: TRBD2
v_call: TRBV28
j_call: TRBJ2-1
cdr3_aa: CASSGTINNEQFF
cdr3_nt: TGTGCCAGCAGTGGGACTATTAACAATGAGCAGTTCTTC

clone_size: -
d_call: TRBD1
v_call: TRBV5-1
j_call: TRBJ2-5
cdr3_aa: CASSRYRGLQETQYF
cdr3_nt: TGCGCCAGCAGCCGCTACAGGGGGCTCCAAGAGACCCAGTACTTC

clone_size: -
d_call: TRBD2
v_call: TRBV25-1
j_call: TRBJ2-1
cdr3_aa: CASSERLAGAYNEQFF
cdr3_nt: TGTGCCAGCAGTGAGAGACTAGCGGGGGCATACAATGAGCAGTTCTTC

clone_size: -
d_call: TRBD1
v_call: TRBV9
j_call: TRBJ1-1
cdr3_aa: CASSVGGQGTGGAFF
cdr3_nt: TGTGCCAGCAGCGTAGGCGGACAGGGGACGGGGGGAGCTTTCTTT

clone_size: -
d_call: TRBD2
v_call: TRBV28
j_call: TRBJ2-3
cdr3_aa: CASRDGLAGFLDTQYF
cdr3_nt: TGTGCCAGCAGAGATGGACTAGCGGGATTTTTGGATACGCAGTATTTT

clone_size: -
d_call: TRBD2
v_call: TRBV5-1
j_call: TRBJ2-3
cdr3_aa: CASSLGVQAGSTDTQYF
cdr3_nt: TGCGCCAGCAGCTTGGGAGTTCAAGCGGGAAGCACAGATACGCAGTATTTT

clone_size: -
d_call: TRBD1
v_call: TRBV5-4
j_call: TRBJ2-3
cdr3_aa: CASSLAVGTGVDTQYF
cdr3_nt: TGTGCCAGCAGCTTGGCGGTCGGGACAGGGGTAGATACGCAGTATTTT

clone_size: -
d_call: TRBD1
v_call: TRBV6-1
j_call: TRBJ1-5
cdr3_aa: CASSGRLGQGAYSNQPQHF
cdr3_nt: TGTGCCAGCAGTGGCCGGTTGGGACAGGGGGCCTATAGCAATCAGCCCCAGCATTTT

clone_size: -
d_call: -
v_call: TRBV28
j_call: TRBJ1-1
cdr3_aa: CASSPADRLFAEAFF
cdr3_nt: TGTGCCAGCAGCCCGGCTGACAGGTTATTCGCTGAAGCTTTCTTT

clone_size: -
d_call: TRBD2
v_call: TRBV7-3
j_call: TRBJ2-7
cdr3_aa: CASSFNSAGLAGGGEQYF
cdr3_nt: TGTGCCAGCAGCTTCAACTCCGCTGGACTAGCGGGAGGGGGCGAGCAGTACTTC

clone_size: once
d_call: TRBD1
v_call: TRBV18
j_call: TRBJ2-7
cdr3_aa: CASSGRTGLDEQYF
cdr3_nt: TGTGCCAGCTCAGGACGGACAGGGTTGGACGAGCAGTACTTC

clone_size: -
d_call: TRBD1
v_call: TRBV7-9
j_call: TRBJ2-5
cdr3_aa: CASSPFGTEETQYF
cdr3_nt: TGTGCCAGCAGCCCCTTCGGGACAGAAGAGACCCAGTACTTC

clone_size: -
d_call: -
v_call: TRBV19
j_call: TRBJ1-6
cdr3_aa: CASSSDYNSPLHF
cdr3_nt: TGTGCCAGTAGTAGCGACTATAATTCACCCCTCCACTTT

clone_size: -
d_call: -
v_call: TRBV6-1
j_call: TRBJ1-1
cdr3_aa: CASSESLVAGMGTEAFF
cdr3_nt: TGTGCCAGCAGTGAATCCCTTGTGGCAGGGATGGGCACTGAAGCTTTCTTT

clone_size: -
d_call: TRBD1
v_call: TRBV25-1
j_call: TRBJ2-7
cdr3_aa: CASSDGQGGYEQYF
cdr3_nt: TGTGCCAGCAGTGACGGACAGGGGGGTTACGAGCAGTACTTC

clone_size: -
d_call: -
v_call: TRBV7-9
j_call: TRBJ2-3
cdr3_aa: CASSSERQVSTDTQYF
cdr3_nt: TGTGCCAGCAGCTCGGAGAGACAGGTCAGCACAGATACGCAGTATTTT

clone_size: -
d_call: TRBD1
v_call: TRBV18
j_call: TRBJ2-7
cdr3_aa: CASSPGQGEYEQYF
cdr3_nt: TGTGCCAGCTCACCTGGACAGGGTGAATACGAGCAGTACTTC

clone_size: -
d_call: -
v_call: TRBV7-9
j_call: TRBJ1-1
cdr3_aa: CASSLTGEAFF
cdr3_nt: TGTGCCAGCAGCTTAACAGGTGAAGCTTTCTTT

clone_size: -
d_call: TRBD1
v_call: TRBV28
j_call: TRBJ2-1
cdr3_aa: CASSHRDRGLAYNEQFF
cdr3_nt: TGTGCCAGCAGTCACCGGGACAGGGGGCTTGCTTACAATGAGCAGTTCTTC

clone_size: once
d_call: TRBD2
v_call: TRBV11-1
j_call: TRBJ2-1
cdr3_aa: CASSLGLAGYNEQFF
cdr3_nt: TGTGCCAGCAGCTTGGGACTAGCGGGCTACAATGAGCAGTTCTTC

clone_size: -
d_call: -
v_call: TRBV6-1
j_call: TRBJ2-7
cdr3_aa: CASRMEQSYEQYF
cdr3_nt: TGTGCCAGCAGAATGGAACAGTCCTACGAGCAGTACTTC

clone_size: -
d_call: -
v_call: TRBV7-8
j_call: TRBJ1-4
cdr3_aa: CASSWLTGSTTNEKLFF
cdr3_nt: TGTGCCAGCAGCTGGCTGACAGGTTCCACAACTAATGAAAAACTGTTTTTT

clone_size: -
d_call: -
v_call: TRBV6-1
j_call: TRBJ2-3
cdr3_aa: CASSEDRDTQYF
cdr3_nt: TGTGCCAGCAGTGAAGACAGGGATACGCAGTATTTT

clone_size: few
d_call: -
v_call: TRBV5-1
j_call: TRBJ2-1
cdr3_aa: CASSLDGNSYNEQFF
cdr3_nt: TGCGCCAGCAGCTTGGACGGGAACTCCTACAATGAGCAGTTCTTC

clone_size: -
d_call: -
v_call: TRBV27
j_call: TRBJ1-1
cdr3_aa: CASSPLLNTEAFF
cdr3_nt: TGTGCCAGCAGTCCCCTCTTGAACACTGAAGCTTTCTTT

clone_size: -
d_call: -
v_call: TRBV27
j_call: TRBJ2-4
cdr3_aa: CASSKGTDFIAKNIQYF
cdr3_nt: TGTGCCAGCAGTAAAGGGACTGATTTCATAGCCAAAAACATTCAGTACTTC

clone_size: -
d_call: -
v_call: TRBV5-6
j_call: TRBJ1-1
cdr3_aa: CASSLDRRTEAFF
cdr3_nt: TGTGCCAGCAGCTTGGATCGTCGGACTGAAGCTTTCTTT

clone_size: -
d_call: -
v_call: TRBV5-1
j_call: TRBJ2-3
cdr3_aa: CASSLSYITGSSTDTQYF
cdr3_nt: TGCGCCAGCAGCTTGAGCTACATCACGGGTTCTAGCACAGATACGCAGTATTTT

clone_size: -
d_call: -
v_call: TRBV7-8
j_call: TRBJ1-6
cdr3_aa: CASSLGIGHNSPLHF
cdr3_nt: TGTGCCAGCAGCTTAGGAATCGGTCATAATTCACCCCTCCACTTT

clone_size: -
d_call: -
v_call: TRBV30
j_call: TRBJ1-6
cdr3_aa: CAWSPQLSYNSPLHF
cdr3_nt: TGTGCCTGGAGTCCCCAATTGTCCTATAATTCACCCCTCCACTTT

clone_size: -
d_call: -
v_call: TRBV6-5
j_call: TRBJ1-1
cdr3_aa: CASTLEGVYTEAFF
cdr3_nt: TGTGCCAGTACCCTAGAGGGGGTTTACACTGAAGCTTTCTTT

clone_size: -
d_call: TRBD1
v_call: TRBV15
j_call: TRBJ2-7
cdr3_aa: CATSRDAGGSEQYF
cdr3_nt: TGTGCCACCAGCAGAGATGCAGGGGGAAGTGAGCAGTACTTC

clone_size: few
d_call: -
v_call: TRBV7-3
j_call: TRBJ1-5
cdr3_aa: CASSLGFHQPQHF
cdr3_nt: TGTGCCAGCAGCTTAGGCTTCCATCAGCCCCAGCATTTT

clone_size: -
d_call: -
v_call: TRBV5-6
j_call: TRBJ1-4
cdr3_aa: CASSLKAGDEKLFF
cdr3_nt: TGTGCCAGCAGCTTGAAAGCAGGGGATGAAAAACTGTTTTTT

clone_size: once
d_call: TRBD2
v_call: TRBV7-2
j_call: TRBJ2-1
cdr3_aa: CASSYRPREGPRNEQFF
cdr3_nt: TGTGCCAGCAGCTACCGCCCGCGGGAGGGCCCAAGAAATGAGCAGTTCTTC

clone_size: -
d_call: TRBD2
v_call: TRBV4-1
j_call: TRBJ2-2
cdr3_aa: CASSQSSGRGPGELFF
cdr3_nt: TGCGCCAGCAGCCAAAGTAGCGGGAGGGGCCCGGGGGAGCTGTTTTTT

clone_size: -
d_call: -
v_call: TRBV9
j_call: TRBJ2-4
cdr3_aa: CASSGGELLAKNIQYF
cdr3_nt: TGTGCCAGCAGCGGCGGAGAGTTACTAGCCAAAAACATTCAGTACTTC

clone_size: -
d_call: -
v_call: TRBV5-1
j_call: TRBJ2-1
cdr3_aa: CASSLVGGSYNEQFF
cdr3_nt: TGCGCCAGCAGCTTGGTGGGGGGCTCCTACAATGAGCAGTTCTTC